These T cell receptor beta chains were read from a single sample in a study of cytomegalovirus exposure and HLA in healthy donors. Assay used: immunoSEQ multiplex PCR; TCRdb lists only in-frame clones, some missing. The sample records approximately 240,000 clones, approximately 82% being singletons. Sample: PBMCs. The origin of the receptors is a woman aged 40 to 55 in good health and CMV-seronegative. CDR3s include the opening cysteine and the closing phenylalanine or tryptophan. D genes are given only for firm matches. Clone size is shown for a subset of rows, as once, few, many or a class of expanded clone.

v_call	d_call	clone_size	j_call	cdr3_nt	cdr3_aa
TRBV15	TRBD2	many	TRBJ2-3	TGTGCCACCAGCGAAGGGGGACTAGCGGGGGGTAGTTGGGATACGCAGTATTTT	CATSEGGLAGGSWDTQYF
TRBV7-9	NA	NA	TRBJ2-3	TGTGCCAGCAGCTTCGGAGGGACCACATCAGATACGCAGTATTTT	CASSFGGTTSDTQYF
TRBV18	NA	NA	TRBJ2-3	TGTGCCAGCTCACCCCTAGGACTGTTCACAGATACGCAGTATTTT	CASSPLGLFTDTQYF
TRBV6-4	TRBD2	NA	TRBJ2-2	TGTGCCAGCAGTACGCTAGCGGGGAACACCGGGGAGCTGTTTTTT	CASSTLAGNTGELFF
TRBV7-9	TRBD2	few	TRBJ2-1	TGTGCCAGCACCCGGCTCCTAGCGGGGGCCTCAAATGAGCAGTTCTTC	CASTRLLAGASNEQFF
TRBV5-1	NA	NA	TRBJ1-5	TGCGCCAGCAGCTTGGCTCCAGGGGTGAATCAGCCCCAGCATTTT	CASSLAPGVNQPQHF
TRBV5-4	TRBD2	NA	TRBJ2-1	TGTGCCAGCAGCCGGGGGGGGTCCTACAATGAGCAGTTCTTC	CASSRGGSYNEQFF
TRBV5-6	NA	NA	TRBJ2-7	TGTGCCAGCAGCTGGGACACCTTGGGGGAGCAGTACTTC	CASSWDTLGEQYF
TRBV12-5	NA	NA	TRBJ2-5	TGTGCTACGCGTGAGACCCAGTACTTC	CATRETQYF
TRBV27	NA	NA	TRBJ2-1	TGTGCCAGCAGGCTAGTCCCCTTATACAATGAGCAGTTCTTC	CASRLVPLYNEQFF
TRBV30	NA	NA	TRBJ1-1	TGTGCCTGGAGTGTACGAGGGACATCGGCCACTGAAGCTTTCTTT	CAWSVRGTSATEAFF
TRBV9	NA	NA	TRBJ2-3	TGTGCCAGCAGCGTAGTCGGAGGGCCCATCGGTACGCAGTATTTT	CASSVVGGPIGTQYF
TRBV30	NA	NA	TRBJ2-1	TGTGCCTGGAGTAACCCGCTAGACCGACAGTTCTTC	CAWSNPLDRQFF
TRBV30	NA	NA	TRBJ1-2	TGTGCCTGGAGTACTAGCTATGGCTACACCTTC	CAWSTSYGYTF
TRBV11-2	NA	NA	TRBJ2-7	TGTGCCAGCACCTCGGGAGAGGGAGGTCACGAGCAGTACTTC	CASTSGEGGHEQYF
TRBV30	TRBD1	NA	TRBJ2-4	TGTGCCTGGAGTTGGGGGACCAGGGGGAACATTCAGTACTTC	CAWSWGTRGNIQYF
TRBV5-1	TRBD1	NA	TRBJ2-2	TGCGCCAGCAGCCTCGGGACAGGGGGAACCGGGGAGCTGTTTTTT	CASSLGTGGTGELFF
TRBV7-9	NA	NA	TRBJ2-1	TGTGCCAGCAGGGGGGACTGGGCCGGCAATGAGCAGTTCTTC	CASRGDWAGNEQFF
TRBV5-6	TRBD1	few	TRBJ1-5	TGTGCCAGCAGCTCCGGACAGGTACGTGGTGGCAATCAGCCCCAGCATTTT	CASSSGQVRGGNQPQHF
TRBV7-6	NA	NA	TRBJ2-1	TGTGCCAGCAGCCCCCGTCGGGACAATTACAATGAGCAGTTCTTC	CASSPRRDNYNEQFF
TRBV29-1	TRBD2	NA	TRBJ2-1	TGCAGCGCGCCGCGGGGGGGCCTCTACAATGAGCAGTTCTTC	CSAPRGGLYNEQFF
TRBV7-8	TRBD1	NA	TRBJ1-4	TGTGCCAGCAGCTCCGGGACAGGATTTGAAAAACTGTTTTTT	CASSSGTGFEKLFF
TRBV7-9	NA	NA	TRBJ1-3	TGTGCCAGCAACCCTTCCACATCCAGGAACACCATATATTTT	CASNPSTSRNTIYF
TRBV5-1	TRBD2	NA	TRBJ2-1	TGCGCCAGCAGCCCTACCGTGCTAGCGGGGGGGCATCAGTTCTTC	CASSPTVLAGGHQFF
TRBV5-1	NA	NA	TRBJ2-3	TGCGCCAGCAGCTTGGATGGGACTTTTCCGCAGTATTTT	CASSLDGTFPQYF
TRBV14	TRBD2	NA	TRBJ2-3	TGTGCCAGCAGGCGGCGGGGGACGCAGTATTTT	CASRRRGTQYF
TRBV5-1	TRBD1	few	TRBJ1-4	TGCGCCAGCAGCTCCGGGACAGGGATGGAAAAACTGTTTTTT	CASSSGTGMEKLFF
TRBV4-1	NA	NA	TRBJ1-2	TGCGCCAGCAGCCAAGATGGGACGGGGGGGCCCGTCTATGGCTACACCTTC	CASSQDGTGGPVYGYTF
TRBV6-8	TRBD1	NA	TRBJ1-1	TGTGCCAGCAGTGGCCCACAGGGGAACAGGGTGCGCTTGAACACTGAAGCTTTCTTT	CASSGPQGNRVRLNTEAFF
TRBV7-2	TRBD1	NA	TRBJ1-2	TGTGCCAGCAGCGCGGGACAGAACTATGGCTACACCTTC	CASSAGQNYGYTF
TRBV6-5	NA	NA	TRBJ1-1	TGTGCCAGCAGTAGGCCGGGAGAAGCTTTCTTT	CASSRPGEAFF
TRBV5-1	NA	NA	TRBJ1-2	TGCGCCAGCAGCTTGGACCCTCTGGAGGGCTACACCTTC	CASSLDPLEGYTF
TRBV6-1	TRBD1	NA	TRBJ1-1	TGTGCCAGCAGGACAGGGTCCACTGAAGCTTTCTTT	CASRTGSTEAFF
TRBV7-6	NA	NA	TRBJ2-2	TGTGCCAGCAGTTCCAGGGGAACCGGGGAGCTGTTTTTT	CASSSRGTGELFF
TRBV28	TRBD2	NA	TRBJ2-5	TGTGCCAGCAGTTTAGGGGCTAGCGGGGTTGAGACCCAGTACTTC	CASSLGASGVETQYF
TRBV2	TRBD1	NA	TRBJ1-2	TGTGCCAGCAGCCAACAGGGGCCAGCTAACTATGGCTACACCTTC	CASSQQGPANYGYTF
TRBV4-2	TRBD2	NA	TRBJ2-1	TGTGCCAGCAGCCATGGGACTAGCGGGCAGGATGAGCAGTTCTTC	CASSHGTSGQDEQFF
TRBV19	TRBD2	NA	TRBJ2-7	TGTGCCAGTGGCCTGGGGGGGTCCCTCTACGAGCAGTACTTC	CASGLGGSLYEQYF
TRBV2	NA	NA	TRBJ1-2	TGTGCCAGCAGTGAAAGGCAGGGTGCTAACTATGGCTACACCTTC	CASSERQGANYGYTF
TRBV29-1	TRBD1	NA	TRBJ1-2	TGCAGCGTGTGGGACAGGGAAGATGGCTACTCCTTC	CSVWDREDGYSF
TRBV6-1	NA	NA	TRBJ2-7	TGTGCCAGCATCCGGGTATTTCCCTACGAGCAGTACTTC	CASIRVFPYEQYF